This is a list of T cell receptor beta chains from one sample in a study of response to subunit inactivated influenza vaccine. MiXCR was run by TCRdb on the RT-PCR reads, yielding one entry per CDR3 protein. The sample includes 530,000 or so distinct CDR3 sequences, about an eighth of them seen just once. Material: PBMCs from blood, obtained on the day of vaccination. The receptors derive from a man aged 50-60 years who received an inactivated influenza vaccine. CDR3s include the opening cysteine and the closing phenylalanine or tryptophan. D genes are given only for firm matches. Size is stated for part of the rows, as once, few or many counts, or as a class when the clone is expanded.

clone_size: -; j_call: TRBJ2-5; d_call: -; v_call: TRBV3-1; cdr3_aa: CASSQGAPLVKETQYF; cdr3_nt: TGTGCCAGCAGCCAAGGAGCGCCGCTAGTGAAAGAGACCCAGTACTTC
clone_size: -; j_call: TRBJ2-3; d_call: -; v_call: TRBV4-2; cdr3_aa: CASSQVTGVSTDTQYF; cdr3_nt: TGTGCCAGCAGCCAAGTTACGGGAGTTAGCACAGATACGCAGTATTTT
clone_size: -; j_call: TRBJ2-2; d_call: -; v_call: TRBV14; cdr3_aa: CASSQSASALNTGELFF; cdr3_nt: TGTGCCAGCAGCCAATCTGCCAGCGCCCTGAACACCGGGGAGCTGTTTTTT
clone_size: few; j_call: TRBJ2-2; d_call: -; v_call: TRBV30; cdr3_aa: CAWSRSRDFLYTGELFF; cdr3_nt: TGTGCCTGGAGTCGGTCCCGGGACTTTCTCTACACCGGGGAGCTGTTTTTT
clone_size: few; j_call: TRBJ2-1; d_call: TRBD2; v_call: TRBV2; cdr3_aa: CASRSSGGNNEQFF; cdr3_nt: TGTGCCAGCAGATCTAGCGGGGGGAACAATGAGCAGTTCTTC
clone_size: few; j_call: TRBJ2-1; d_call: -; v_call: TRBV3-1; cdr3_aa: CASSQDVLSLYNEQFF; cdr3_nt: TGTGCCAGCAGCCAAGATGTCTTGTCCCTCTACAATGAGCAGTTCTTC
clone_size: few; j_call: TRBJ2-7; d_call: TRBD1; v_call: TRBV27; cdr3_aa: CASSLFQGVYEQYF; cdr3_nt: TGTGCCAGCAGTTTATTCCAGGGGGTTTACGAGCAGTACTTC
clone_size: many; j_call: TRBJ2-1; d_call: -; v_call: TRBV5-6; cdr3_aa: CASSTRLLEFF; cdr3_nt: TGTGCCAGCAGCACCAGACTATTAGAGTTCTTC
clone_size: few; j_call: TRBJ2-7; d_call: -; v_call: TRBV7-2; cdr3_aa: CASSYTALARSSYEQYF; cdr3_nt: TGTGCCAGCAGCTACACCGCGCTAGCGAGGAGCTCCTACGAGCAGTACTTC
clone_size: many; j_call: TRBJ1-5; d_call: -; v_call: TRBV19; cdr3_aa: CASTDSYQPQHF; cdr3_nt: TGTGCCAGTACCGATTCGTATCAGCCCCAGCATTTT
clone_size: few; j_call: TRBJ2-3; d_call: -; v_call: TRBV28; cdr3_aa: CASSFVDRKRDTQYF; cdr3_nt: TGTGCCAGCAGTTTTGTGGACAGAAAACGGGATACGCAGTATTTT
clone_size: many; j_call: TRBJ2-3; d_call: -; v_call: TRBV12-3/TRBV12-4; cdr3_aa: CASSLAGVLDTQYF; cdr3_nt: TGTGCCAGCAGTTTAGCGGGGGTGCTAGATACGCAGTATTTT
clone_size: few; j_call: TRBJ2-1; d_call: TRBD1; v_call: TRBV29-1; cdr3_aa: CSVETGVWFF; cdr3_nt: TGCAGCGTTGAGACAGGGGTATGGTTCTTC
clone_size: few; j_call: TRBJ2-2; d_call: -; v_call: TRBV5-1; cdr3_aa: CASSLRAGDVAGELFF; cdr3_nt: TGCGCCAGCAGCTTGAGGGCAGGGGATGTCGCCGGGGAGCTGTTTTTT
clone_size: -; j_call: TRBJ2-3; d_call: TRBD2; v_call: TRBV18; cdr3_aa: CASSPPGLAGVLRGTDTQYF; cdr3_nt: TGTGCCAGCTCACCACCCGGACTAGCGGGGGTCCTGAGAGGCACAGATACGCAGTATTTT
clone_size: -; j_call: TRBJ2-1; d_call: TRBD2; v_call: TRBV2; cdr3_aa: CASSGAGVGEQFF; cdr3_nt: TGTGCCAGCAGTGGAGCGGGAGTGGGCGAGCAGTTCTTC
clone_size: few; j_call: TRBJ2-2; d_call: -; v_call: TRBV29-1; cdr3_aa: CSVETRGELFF; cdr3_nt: TGCAGCGTTGAAACTAGGGGGGAGCTGTTTTTT
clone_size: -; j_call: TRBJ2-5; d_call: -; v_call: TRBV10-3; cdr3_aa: CAIRRTGRETQYF; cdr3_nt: TGTGCCATCAGAAGAACAGGGAGGGAGACCCAGTACTTC
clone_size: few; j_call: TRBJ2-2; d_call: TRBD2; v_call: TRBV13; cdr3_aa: CASSPTSIAGNTGELFF; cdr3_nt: TGTGCCAGCAGCCCCACCTCTATAGCGGGAAACACCGGGGAGCTGTTTTTT
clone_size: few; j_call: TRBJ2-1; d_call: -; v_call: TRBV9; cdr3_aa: CASSPRGSGYYNEQFF; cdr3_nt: TGTGCCAGCAGCCCTCGGGGGAGCGGCTATTACAATGAGCAGTTCTTC
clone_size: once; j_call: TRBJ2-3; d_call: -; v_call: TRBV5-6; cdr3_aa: CASSAGTFPDTQYF; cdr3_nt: TGTGCCAGCAGCGCAGGGACTTTCCCAGATACGCAGTATTTT
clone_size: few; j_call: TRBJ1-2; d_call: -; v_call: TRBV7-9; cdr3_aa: CASSPGGPSSGYTF; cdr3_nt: TGTGCCAGCAGCCCGGGGGGGCCCTCCTCTGGCTACACCTTC